This entry is about one TCR beta chain. What it binds is unknown. This record comes from a study of radiotherapy plus CTLA-4 blockade in lung cancer. CTLA-4 blockade using ipilimumab, together with focal radiation, was received by patients with chemo-refractory metastatic non-small-cell lung cancer. Study-wide results and caveats: Some TCR clones had been derived from tumors. These clones expanded in peripheral blood after radiotherapy plus ipilimumab.

The protocol was immunoSEQ multiplex PCR, while the TCRdb copy is restricted to in-frame clones and leaves out a portion. Seen here are around 120,000 clones, about four fifths observed once, and the top ten hold 5% to 5.5%. The V segment lost 5 bases and the J segment 3 bases; nucleotides outside the gene matches: 12. CDR3 length: 17 amino acids. Germline lookup yields CDR1 SEHNR and CDR2 FQNEAQ (reference sequence). The sequenced sample was peripheral blood, obtained from a patient treated with radiotherapy plus ipilimumab. The chain employs TRBV7-9 and TRBJ2-3; 9 bases map to TRBD1. This clonotype was sampled from a human donor with non-small cell lung cancer who had a partial response to radiotherapy plus ipilimumab. Here the CDR3 DNA reads TGTGCCAGCAGCCGCGATCGTGGGACAGGGAATACAGATACGCAGTATTTT. It is translated as CASSRDRGTGNTDTQYF.